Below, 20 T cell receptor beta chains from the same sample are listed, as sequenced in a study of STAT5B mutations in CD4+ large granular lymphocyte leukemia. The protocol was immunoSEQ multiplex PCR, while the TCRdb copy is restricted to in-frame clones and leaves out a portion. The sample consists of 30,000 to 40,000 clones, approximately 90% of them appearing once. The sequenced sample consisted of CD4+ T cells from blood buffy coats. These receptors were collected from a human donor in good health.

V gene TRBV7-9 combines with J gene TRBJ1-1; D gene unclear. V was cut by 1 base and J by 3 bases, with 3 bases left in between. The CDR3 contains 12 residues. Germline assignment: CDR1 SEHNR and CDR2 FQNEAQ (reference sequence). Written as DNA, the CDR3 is TGTGCCAGCAGCTTAGTAGACACTGAAGCTTTCTTT. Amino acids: CASSLVDTEAFF.

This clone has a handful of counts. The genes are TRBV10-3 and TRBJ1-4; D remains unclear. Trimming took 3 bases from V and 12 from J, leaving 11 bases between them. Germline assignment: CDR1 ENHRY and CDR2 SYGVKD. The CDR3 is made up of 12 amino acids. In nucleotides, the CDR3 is TGTGCCATCAGTGAAGTGGGCACGGAACTGTTTTTT. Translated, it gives CAISEVGTELFF.

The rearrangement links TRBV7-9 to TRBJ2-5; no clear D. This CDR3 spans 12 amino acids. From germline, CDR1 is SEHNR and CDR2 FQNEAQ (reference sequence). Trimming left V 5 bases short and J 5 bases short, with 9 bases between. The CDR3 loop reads CASSLVLETQYF. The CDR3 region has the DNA TGTGCCAGCAGCCTCGTTCTTGAGACCCAGTACTTC.

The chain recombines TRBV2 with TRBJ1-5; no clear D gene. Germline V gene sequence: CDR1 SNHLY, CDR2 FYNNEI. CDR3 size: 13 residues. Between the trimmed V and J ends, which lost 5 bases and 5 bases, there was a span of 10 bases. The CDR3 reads CASSTFEDQPQHF. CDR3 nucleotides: TGTGCCAGCAGTACCTTTGAGGATCAGCCCCAGCATTTT. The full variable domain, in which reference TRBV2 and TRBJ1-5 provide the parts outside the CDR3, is EPEVTQTPSHQVTQMGQEVILRCVPISNHLYFYWYRQILGQKVEFLVSFYNNEISEKSEIFDDQFSVERPDGSNFTLKIRSTKLEDSAMYFCASSTFEDQPQHFGDGTRLSIL.

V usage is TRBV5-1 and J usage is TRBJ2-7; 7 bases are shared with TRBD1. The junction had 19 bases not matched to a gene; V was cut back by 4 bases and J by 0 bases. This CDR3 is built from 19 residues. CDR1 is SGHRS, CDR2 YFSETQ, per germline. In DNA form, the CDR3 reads TGCGCCAGCAGCCGAATACCCCAGACTAACAGGGGAAGCTCCTACGAGCAGTACTTC. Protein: CASSRIPQTNRGSSYEQYF. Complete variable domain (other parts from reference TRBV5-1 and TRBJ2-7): KAGVTQTPRYLIKTRGQQVTLSCSPISGHRSVSWYQQTPGQGLQFLFEYFSETQRNKGNFPGRFSGRQFSNSRSEMNVSTLELGDSALYLCASSRIPQTNRGSSYEQYFGPGTRLTVT.

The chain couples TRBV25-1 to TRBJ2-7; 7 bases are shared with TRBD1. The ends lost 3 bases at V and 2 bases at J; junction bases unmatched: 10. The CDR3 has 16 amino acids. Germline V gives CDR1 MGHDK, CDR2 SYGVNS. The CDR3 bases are TGTGCCAGCAGTGATTCCGCACACACAGGGGCCTACGAGCAGTACTTC. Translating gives CASSDSAHTGAYEQYF.

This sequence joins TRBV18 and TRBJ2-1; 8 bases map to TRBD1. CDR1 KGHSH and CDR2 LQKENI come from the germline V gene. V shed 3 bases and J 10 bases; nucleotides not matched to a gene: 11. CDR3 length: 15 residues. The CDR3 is CASSPGQGATREQFF. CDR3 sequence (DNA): TGTGCCAGCTCACCTGGGCAGGGGGCAACTCGGGAGCAGTTCTTC.

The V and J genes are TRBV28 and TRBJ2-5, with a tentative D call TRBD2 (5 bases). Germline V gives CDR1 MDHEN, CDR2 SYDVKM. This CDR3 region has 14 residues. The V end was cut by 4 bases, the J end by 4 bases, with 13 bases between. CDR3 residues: CASSSIREIETQYF. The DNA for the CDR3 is TGTGCCAGCAGTTCTATCCGGGAAATAGAGACCCAGTACTTC.

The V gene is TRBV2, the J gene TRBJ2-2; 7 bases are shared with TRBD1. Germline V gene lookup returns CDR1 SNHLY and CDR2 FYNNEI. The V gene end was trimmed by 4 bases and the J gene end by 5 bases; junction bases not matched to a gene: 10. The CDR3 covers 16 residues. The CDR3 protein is CASSVEAGGITGELFF. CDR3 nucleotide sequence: TGTGCCAGCAGTGTTGAGGCAGGGGGTATAACCGGGGAGCTGTTTTTT.

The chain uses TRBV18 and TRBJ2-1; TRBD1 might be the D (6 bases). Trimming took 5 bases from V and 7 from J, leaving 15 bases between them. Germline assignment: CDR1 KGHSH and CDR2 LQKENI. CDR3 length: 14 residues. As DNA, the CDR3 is TGTGCCAGCTCATCATCCTCACAGGGAAATGAGCAGTTCTTC. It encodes CASSSSSQGNEQFF.

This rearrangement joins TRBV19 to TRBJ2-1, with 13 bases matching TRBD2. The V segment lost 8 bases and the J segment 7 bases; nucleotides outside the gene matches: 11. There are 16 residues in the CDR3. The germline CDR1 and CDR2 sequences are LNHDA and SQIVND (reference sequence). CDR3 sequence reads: CASSPWTSGRTNEQFF. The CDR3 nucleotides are TGTGCCAGTTCCCCTTGGACTAGCGGGAGAACGAATGAGCAGTTCTTC.

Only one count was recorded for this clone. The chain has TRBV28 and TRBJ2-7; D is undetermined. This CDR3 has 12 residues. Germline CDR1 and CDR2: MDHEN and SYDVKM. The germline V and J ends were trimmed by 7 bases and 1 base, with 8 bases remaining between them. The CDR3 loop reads CASNAWSYEQYF. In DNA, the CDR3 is TGTGCCAGCAACGCGTGGTCCTACGAGCAGTACTTC.

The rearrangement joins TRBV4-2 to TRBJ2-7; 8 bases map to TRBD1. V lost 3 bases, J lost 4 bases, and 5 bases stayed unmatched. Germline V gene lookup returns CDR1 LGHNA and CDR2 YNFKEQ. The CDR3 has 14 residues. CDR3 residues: CASSQGRTGYEQYF. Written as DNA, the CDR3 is TGTGCCAGCAGCCAGGGGAGGACAGGGTACGAGCAGTACTTC.

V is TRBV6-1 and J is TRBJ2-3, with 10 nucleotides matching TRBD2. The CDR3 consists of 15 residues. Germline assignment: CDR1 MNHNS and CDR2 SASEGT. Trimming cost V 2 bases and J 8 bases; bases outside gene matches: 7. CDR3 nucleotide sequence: TGTGCCAGCAGTGAACTAGCGGGAGCATGGGGTACGCAGTATTTT. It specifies CASSELAGAWGTQYF.

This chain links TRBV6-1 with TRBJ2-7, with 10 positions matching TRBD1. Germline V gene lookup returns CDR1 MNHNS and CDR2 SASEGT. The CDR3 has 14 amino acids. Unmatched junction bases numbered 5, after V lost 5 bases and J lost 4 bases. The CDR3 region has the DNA TGTGCCAGCAGTCAGGGACAGGGGATTTACGAGCAGTACTTC. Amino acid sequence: CASSQGQGIYEQYF.

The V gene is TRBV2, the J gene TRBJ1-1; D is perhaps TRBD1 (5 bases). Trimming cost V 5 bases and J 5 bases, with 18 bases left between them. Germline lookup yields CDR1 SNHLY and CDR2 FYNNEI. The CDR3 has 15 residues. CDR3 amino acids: CASSSRGAGDTEAFF. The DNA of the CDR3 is TGTGCCAGCAGTTCAAGGGGCGCGGGAGATACTGAAGCTTTCTTT.

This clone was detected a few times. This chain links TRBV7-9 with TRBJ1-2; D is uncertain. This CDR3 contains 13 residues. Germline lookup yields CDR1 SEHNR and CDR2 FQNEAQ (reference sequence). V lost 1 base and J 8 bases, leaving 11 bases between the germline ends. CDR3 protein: CASSLVGSGGYTF. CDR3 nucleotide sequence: TGTGCCAGCAGCTTAGTTGGCTCCGGGGGCTACACCTTC.

CDR3 in DNA: TGTGCCAGCAGCGAGGGGGGACAGGCGAACACCGGGGAGCTGTTTTTT. Its translation is CASSEGGQANTGELFF. V usage is TRBV9 and J usage is TRBJ2-2; 8 bases fit TRBD1. Trimming at V came to 3 bases and at J to 0 bases, leaving 4 bases not matched to a gene. The germline V gene has CDR1 SGDLS and CDR2 YYNGEE. The CDR3 has 16 residues.

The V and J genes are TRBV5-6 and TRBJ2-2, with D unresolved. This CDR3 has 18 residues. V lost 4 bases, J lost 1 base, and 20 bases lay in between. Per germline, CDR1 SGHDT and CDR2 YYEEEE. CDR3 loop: CASSHSPYRVVNTGELFF. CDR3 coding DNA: TGTGCCAGCAGCCATTCCCCCTATAGAGTGGTGAACACCGGGGAGCTGTTTTTT.

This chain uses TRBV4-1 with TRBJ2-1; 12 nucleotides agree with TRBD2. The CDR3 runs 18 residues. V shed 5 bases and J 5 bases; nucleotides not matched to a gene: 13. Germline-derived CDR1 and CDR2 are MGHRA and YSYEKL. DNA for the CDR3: TGCGCCAGCAGCTCCCGGCTACGCGGACTAGCGGGGAACAATGAGCAGTTCTTC. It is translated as CASSSRLRGLAGNNEQFF.